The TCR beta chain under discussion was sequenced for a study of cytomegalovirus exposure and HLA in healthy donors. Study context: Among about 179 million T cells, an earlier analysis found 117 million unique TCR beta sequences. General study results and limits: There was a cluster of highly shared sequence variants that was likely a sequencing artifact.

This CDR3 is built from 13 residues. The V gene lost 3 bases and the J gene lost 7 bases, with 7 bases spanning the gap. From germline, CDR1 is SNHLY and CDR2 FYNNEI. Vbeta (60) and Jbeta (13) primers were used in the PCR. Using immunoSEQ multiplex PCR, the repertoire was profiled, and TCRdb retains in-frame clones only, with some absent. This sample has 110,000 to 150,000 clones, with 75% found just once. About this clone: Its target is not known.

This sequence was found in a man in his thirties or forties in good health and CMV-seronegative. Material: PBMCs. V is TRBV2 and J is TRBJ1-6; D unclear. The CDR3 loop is CASSEGENSPLHF. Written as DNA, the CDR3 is TGTGCCAGCAGTGAGGGAGAGAATTCACCCCTCCACTTT.